Following are 3 T cell receptor beta chains from one sample sequenced in a study of T cell repertoires in cytomegalovirus infection. Each CDR3 protein is one row after TCRdb ran MiXCR on the reads. The sample contains hundreds of thousands of distinct CDR3 sequences, around 30% of which appear only once. No cognate antigen is known for these TCRs. Sequences were derived from cultured PBMCs, sampled from culture after CMV antigen stimulation. These TCRs come from a human donor in good health (CMV status not recorded). Some clones in this sample may be carry-over from other donors' samples.

The chain joins TRBV10-3 to TRBJ1-4; no clear D gene. The V and J ends lost 10 bases and 8 bases respectively, with 14 bases between them. The CDR3 has 12 amino acids. Germline values: CDR1 ENHRY, CDR2 SYGVKD. The CDR3 nucleotides read TGTGCCACCCAAGAGACGAGGGAAAAACTGTTTTTT. Translation gives CATQETREKLFF.

This rearrangement joins TRBV2 to TRBJ1-1; D unclear. The V end lost 1 base, the J end lost 11 bases, and 14 bases lay between the germline ends. The CDR3 has 13 amino acids. Germline V gene data show CDR1 as SNHLY and CDR2 as FYNNEI. The CDR3 coding sequence is TGTGCCAGCAGTGAAGGGCAGGAGTTGACGGCTTTCTTT. It translates to CASSEGQELTAFF.

This chain links TRBV15 with TRBJ1-4; possibly TRBD1 for D (5 bases). The germline V gene has CDR1 LNHNV and CDR2 YYDKDF (reference sequence). There are 13 residues in the CDR3. V lost 8 bases and J lost 8, with 15 bases in between. The CDR3 bases are TGTGCCACCGCCGGGGGACGGAACGAAAAACTGTTTTTT. It is translated as CATAGGRNEKLFF.